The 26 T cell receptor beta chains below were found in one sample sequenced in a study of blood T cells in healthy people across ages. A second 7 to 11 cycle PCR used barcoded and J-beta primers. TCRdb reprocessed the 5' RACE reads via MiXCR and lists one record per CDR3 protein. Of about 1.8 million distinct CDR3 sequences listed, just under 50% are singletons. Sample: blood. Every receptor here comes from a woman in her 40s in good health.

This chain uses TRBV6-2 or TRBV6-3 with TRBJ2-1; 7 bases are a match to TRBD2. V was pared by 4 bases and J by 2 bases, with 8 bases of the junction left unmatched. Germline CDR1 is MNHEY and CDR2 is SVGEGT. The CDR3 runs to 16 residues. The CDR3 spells CASSSIGGSTYNEQFF. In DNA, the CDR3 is TGTGCCAGCAGTTCCATCGGGGGGTCCACCTACAATGAGCAGTTCTTC.

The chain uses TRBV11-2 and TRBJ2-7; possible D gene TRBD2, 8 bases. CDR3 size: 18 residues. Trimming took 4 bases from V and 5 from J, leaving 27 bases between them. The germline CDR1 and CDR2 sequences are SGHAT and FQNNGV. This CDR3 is CASSSGTDSGISSDEQYF. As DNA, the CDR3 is TGTGCCAGCAGCTCCGGGACAGATAGCGGGATCTCTTCCGACGAGCAGTACTTC.

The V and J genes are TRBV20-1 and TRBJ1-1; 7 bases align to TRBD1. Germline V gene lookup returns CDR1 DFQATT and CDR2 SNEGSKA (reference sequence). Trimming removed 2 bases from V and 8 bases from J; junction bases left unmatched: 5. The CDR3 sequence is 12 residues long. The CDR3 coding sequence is TGCAGTGCTAGAAAGAACAGGGGAGAAGCTTTCTTT. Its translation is CSARKNRGEAFF.

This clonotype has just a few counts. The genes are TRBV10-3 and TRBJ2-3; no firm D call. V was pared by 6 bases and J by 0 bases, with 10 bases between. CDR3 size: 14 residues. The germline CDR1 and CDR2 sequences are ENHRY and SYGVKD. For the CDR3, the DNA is TGTGCCATCAGCGCCTCGTTCAGCACAGATACGCAGTATTTT. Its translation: CAISASFSTDTQYF.

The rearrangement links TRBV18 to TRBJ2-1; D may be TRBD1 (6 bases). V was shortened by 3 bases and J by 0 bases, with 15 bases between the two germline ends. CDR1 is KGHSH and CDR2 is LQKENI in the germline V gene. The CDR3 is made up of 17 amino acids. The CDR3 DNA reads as TGTGCCAGCTCACCTAAGACAGGACCCAGCTCCTACAATGAGCAGTTCTTC. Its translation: CASSPKTGPSSYNEQFF.

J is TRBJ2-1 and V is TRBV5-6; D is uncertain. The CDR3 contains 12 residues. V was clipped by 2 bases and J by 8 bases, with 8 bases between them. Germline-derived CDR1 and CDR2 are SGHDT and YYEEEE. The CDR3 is CASSFTGHEQFF. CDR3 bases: TGTGCCAGCAGCTTCACGGGCCATGAGCAGTTCTTC.

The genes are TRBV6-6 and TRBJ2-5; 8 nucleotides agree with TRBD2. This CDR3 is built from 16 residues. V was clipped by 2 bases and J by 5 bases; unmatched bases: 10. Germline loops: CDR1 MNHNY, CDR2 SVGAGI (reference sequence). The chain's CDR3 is CASSYPSGGDEETQYF. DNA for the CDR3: TGTGCCAGCAGTTACCCCTCCGGGGGGGACGAGGAGACCCAGTACTTC.

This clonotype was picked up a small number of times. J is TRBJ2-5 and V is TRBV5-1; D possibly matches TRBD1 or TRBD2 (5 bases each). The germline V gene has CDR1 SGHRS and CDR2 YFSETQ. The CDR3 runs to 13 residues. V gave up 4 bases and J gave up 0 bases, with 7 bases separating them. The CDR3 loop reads CASSGDDQETQYF. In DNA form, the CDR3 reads TGCGCCAGCAGCGGGGACGACCAAGAGACCCAGTACTTC.

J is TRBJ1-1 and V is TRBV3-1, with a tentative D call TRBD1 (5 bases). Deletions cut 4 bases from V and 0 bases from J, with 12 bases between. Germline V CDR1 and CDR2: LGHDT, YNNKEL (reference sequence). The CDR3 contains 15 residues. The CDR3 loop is CASSLSDRLNTEAFF. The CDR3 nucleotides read TGTGCCAGCAGCCTCTCAGACAGACTGAACACTGAAGCTTTCTTT.

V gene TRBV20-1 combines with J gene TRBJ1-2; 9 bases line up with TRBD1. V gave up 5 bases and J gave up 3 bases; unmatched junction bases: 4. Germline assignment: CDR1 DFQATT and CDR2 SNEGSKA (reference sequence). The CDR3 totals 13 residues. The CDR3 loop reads CSAWTGVDYGYTF. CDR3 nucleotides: TGCAGTGCTTGGACAGGGGTTGACTATGGCTACACCTTC.

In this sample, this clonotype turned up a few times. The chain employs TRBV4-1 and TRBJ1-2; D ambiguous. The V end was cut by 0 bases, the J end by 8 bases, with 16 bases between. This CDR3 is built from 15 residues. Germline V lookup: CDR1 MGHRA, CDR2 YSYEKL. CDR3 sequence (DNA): TGCGCCAGCAGCCAAGATGGGCCAGCCCGCTGGGGCTACACCTTC. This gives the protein CASSQDGPARWGYTF.

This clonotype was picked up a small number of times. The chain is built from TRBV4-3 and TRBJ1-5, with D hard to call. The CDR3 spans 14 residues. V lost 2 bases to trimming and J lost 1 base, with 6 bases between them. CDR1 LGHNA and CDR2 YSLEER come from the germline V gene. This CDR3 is CASSQTRSNQPQHF. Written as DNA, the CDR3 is TGCGCCAGCAGCCAAACCCGGAGCAATCAGCCCCAGCATTTT.

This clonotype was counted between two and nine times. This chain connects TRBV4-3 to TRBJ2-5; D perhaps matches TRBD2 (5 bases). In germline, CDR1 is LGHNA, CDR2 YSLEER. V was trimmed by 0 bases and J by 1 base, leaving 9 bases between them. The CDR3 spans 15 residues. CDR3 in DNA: TGCGCCAGCAGCCAAGATTTGGACTTCCAAGAGACCCAGTACTTC. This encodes CASSQDLDFQETQYF.

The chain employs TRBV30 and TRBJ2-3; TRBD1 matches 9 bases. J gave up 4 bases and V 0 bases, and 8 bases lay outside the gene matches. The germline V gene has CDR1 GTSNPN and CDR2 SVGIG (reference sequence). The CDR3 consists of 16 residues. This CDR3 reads CAWSVLGDRAADTQYF. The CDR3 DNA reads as TGTGCCTGGAGTGTACTAGGGGACAGGGCAGCAGATACGCAGTATTTT.

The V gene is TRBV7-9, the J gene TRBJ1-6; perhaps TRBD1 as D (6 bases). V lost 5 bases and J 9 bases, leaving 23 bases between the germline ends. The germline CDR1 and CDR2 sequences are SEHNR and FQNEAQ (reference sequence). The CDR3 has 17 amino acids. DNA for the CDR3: TGTGCCAGCAGCGGAAGCAGCCAGGACAGAGTTCGTTCACCCCTCCACTTT. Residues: CASSGSSQDRVRSPLHF.

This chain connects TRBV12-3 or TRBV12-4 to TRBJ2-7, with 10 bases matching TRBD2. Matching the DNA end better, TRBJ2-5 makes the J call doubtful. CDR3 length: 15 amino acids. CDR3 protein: CASGISGGKAETQYF. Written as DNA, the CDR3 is TGTGCCAGTGGGATTAGCGGGGGGAAAGCAGAGACCCAGTACTTC.

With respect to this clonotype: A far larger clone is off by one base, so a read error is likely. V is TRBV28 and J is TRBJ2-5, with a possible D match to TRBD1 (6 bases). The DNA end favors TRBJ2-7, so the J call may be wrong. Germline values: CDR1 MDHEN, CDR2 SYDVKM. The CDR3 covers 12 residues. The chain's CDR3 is CAGSSDSYEQYF. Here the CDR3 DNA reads TGTGCCGGCAGTTCGGACAGCTACGAGCAGTACTTC.

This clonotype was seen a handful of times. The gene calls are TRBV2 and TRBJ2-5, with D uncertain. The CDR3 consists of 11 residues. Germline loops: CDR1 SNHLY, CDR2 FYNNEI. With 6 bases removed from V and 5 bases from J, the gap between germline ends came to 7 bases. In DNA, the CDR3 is TGTGCCAGCAGAGACTGGGAGACCCAGTACTTC. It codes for CASRDWETQYF.

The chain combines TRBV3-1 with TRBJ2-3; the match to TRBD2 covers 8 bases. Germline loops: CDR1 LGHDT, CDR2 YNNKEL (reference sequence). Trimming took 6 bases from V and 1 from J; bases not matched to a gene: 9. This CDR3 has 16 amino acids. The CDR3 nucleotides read TGTGCCAGCAGTTCAGAAGCGGGGGTCCGCACAGATACGCAGTATTTT. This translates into CASSSEAGVRTDTQYF.

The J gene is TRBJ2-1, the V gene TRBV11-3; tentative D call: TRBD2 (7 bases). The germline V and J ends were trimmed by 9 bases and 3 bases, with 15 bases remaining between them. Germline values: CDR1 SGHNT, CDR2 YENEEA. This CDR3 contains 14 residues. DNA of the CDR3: TGTGCCAGTGCGAGGGGGGGTGGCTACAATGAGCAGTTCTTC. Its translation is CASARGGGYNEQFF.

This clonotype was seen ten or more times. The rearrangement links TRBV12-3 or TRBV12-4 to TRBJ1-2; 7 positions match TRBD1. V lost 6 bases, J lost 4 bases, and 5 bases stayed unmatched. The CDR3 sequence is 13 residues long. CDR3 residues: CASSLTGAYGYTF. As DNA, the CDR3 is TGTGCCAGCAGCCTAACAGGGGCCTATGGCTACACCTTC.

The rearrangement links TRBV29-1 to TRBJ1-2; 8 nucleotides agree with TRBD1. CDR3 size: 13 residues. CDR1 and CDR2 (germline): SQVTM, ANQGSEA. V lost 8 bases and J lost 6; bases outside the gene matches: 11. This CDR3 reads CSIKDREGNGYTF. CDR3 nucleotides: TGCAGCATTAAGGACAGGGAGGGCAATGGCTACACCTTC.

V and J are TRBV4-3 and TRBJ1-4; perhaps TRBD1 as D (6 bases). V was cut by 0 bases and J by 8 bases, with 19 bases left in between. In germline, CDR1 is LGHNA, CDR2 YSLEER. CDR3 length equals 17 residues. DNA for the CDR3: TGCGCCAGCAGCCAAGACGGGAGGGCAGGGGAGACGGAAAAACTGTTTTTT. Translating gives CASSQDGRAGETEKLFF.

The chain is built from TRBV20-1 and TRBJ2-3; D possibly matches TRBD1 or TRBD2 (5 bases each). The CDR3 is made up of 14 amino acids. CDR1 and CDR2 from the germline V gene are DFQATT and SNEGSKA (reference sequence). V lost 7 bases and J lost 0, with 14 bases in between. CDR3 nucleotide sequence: TGCAGTGGGGGACCATCAGCTAGCACAGATACGCAGTATTTT. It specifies CSGGPSASTDTQYF.

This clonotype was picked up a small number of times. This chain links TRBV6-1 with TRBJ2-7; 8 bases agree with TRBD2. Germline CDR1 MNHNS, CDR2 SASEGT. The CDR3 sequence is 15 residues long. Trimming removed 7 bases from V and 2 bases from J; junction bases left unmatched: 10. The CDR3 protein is CASTEPSGGTYEQYF. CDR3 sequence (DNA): TGTGCCAGCACCGAGCCCAGCGGGGGAACCTACGAGCAGTACTTC.

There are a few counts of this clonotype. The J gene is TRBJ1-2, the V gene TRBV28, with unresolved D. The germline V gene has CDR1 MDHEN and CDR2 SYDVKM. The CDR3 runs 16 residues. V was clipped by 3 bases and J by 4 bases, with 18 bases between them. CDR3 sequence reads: CASSLSAAIKIYGYTF. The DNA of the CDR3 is TGTGCCAGCAGTTTGTCCGCCGCAATTAAAATCTATGGCTACACCTTC.